This T cell receptor beta chain came from a study of regulatory T cells in long-lasting Graves disease (dated by TCRdb to 2020 to 2022). Concerning the study at large: Newly diagnosed Graves' disease patients had taken antithyroid drugs for less than 3 months. Peripheral blood TCR sequencing and RNA sequencing compared persistent Graves' disease patients with newly diagnosed Graves' disease patients. The study was registered as a clinical trial and conducted in China. TCR sequencing covered about 13 persistent and approximately 20 newly diagnosed Graves' disease patients, around 35 samples in total. Findings and caveats that apply to the study as a whole: As a limitation, the authors acknowledged that the small sample size may reduce accuracy. Sequencing and analysis were restricted to the TCR beta chain. Only peripheral blood was studied, because thyroid tissue, the primary lesion, was inaccessible. More public clonotypes were shared among persistent patients (approximately 3,000) than among newly diagnosed patients (roughly 1,000). Persistent Graves' disease patients showed lower TCR Shannon entropy and fewer highly expanded clones than newly diagnosed patients, suggesting clonal expansion.

The sample's time point label is to be understood as: newly diagnosed GD, antithyroid drugs for less than 3 months. RNA was extracted from PBMCs in TRIzol for both TCR sequencing and RNA sequencing. The diagnosis of Graves' disease followed American Thyroid Association guidelines. Recruitment of patients was carried out at an endocrinology department in Xi'an, China. From each patient, roughly 9 milliliters of peripheral blood was collected into an EDTA anticoagulant tube. Ficoll Paque Plus density gradient separation was used to isolate PBMCs, and no further T cell sorting was performed. An Agilent 2100 Bioanalyzer and agarose gel were used to assess RNA quality, and a NanoDrop 2000 was used to measure RNA concentration. The library was obtained by multiplex PCR. TCRdb lists the instrument as Illumina HiSeq 4000. CDR3 regions were amplified by Arm-PCR with iRepertoire HTBI primers to construct TCR beta libraries. PCR products were gel purified before sequencing. Concerning the study's data processing: Gene usage analysis of CDR3 amino acid clonotypes used the 62 TRBV and fewer than 15 TRBJ segments found across samples. COPE and FqMerger were used to merge filtered high-quality paired reads into contigs. BLAST was used to align contigs to IMGT TRBV, TRBD and TRBJ reference genes, with CDR3 defined following IMGT. Highly expanded clones were defined as clonotypes with a frequency above 0.1%. Shannon entropy served as the measure of repertoire diversity, while the Gini coefficient captured V-J evenness. Public clonotypes were defined as clonotypes shared by more than one individual. TCRdb trimmed public reads at Q25 via fastp, called clones via MiXCR and kept in-frame beta chains. Each CDR3 protein appears once, grouped with its most common genes and DNA. The V and J calls and clone size come from TCRdb's table, not from the authors' own analysis. Recorded for this sample are 400,000 to 450,000 distinct CDR3 sequences; approximately 15% of them occurred a single time. In total, the top ten clones hold 16% of the sample.

This clonotype was detected only a few times. Its antigen specificity is not known. No much larger clone is present one base from it, and per-base qualities are unavailable. The data also belong to a second study, concerning T cells in Graves' hyperthyroidism and ophthalmopathy. That second publication adds: Stable Graves' hyperthyroidism was defined as no progression to ophthalmopathy during 18 months of follow-up. Hyperthyroidism patients were aged 18 to 65 years and newly diagnosed, with disease duration of less than 2 months. The study excluded patients with uncontrolled infections, other autoimmune diseases, pregnancy or lactation. Diagnoses were established on the basis of clinical symptoms, serum thyroxine and TRAb, thyroid ultrasound, and orbital computed tomography. The TCR CDR3 was subjected to a first round of RT-PCR using the HTBI primer set and the Qiagen OneStep RT-PCR kit. Most expanded thyroid clonotypes (frequency above 0.001) were also detected in blood, a finding suggesting that blood repertoires may reflect thyroid immune responses. In cross-validation, a model built on a 13 V-J signature told ophthalmopathy apart from stable hyperthyroidism with just under 90% sensitivity and approximately 81% specificity, and in testing the same model reached 80%/75%. In validation, the model predicted progression to ophthalmopathy with approximately 71% sensitivity and less than 75% specificity, a median of 6.5 months before onset. A discovery cohort of approximately 97 patients, about 44 with Graves' ophthalmopathy and 57 with stable Graves' hyperthyroidism, was used to find distinguishing TCR V-J signatures. Prospective prediction of ophthalmopathy was tested in an independent validation cohort consisting of fewer than 20 hyperthyroidism patients and 17 patients who later progressed to ophthalmopathy. For training and testing, the 100 patients in the discovery cohort were randomly divided in a 7:3 ratio. Thyroid tissue and blood T-cell repertoires from six Graves' hyperthyroidism patients were also compared in the study. After sampling, hyperthyroidism patients received methimazole starting at 30 mg daily, and ophthalmopathy patients received high-dose intravenous methylprednisolone. Libraries were constructed in a second round of multiplex PCR, after which size selection and purification were performed. Paired-end sequencing of the libraries was performed with 100 bp reads on an Illumina HiSeq2000. SOAPnuke was used to process the raw data, with reads discarded if the reads contained adapters or uncalled bases, had a mean Phred below 15, or lacked an exact constant-primer or identifier match. High-quality paired reads were merged with COPE v1.2.5, and unique nucleotide sequences were defined as clonotypes. MiTCR v1.1 was used to align the clonotypes against IMGT TRBV, TRBD and TRBJ reference segments. The analysis was restricted to V-J combinations with a frequency above 0.0001, which together covered roughly 99% of the repertoires. A TCS score was defined as the ratio of F50 (clonal expansion) to E x V (chaos), with BLOSUM62-based TCRdist applied between CDR3 peptides within each V-J. Welch's t-statistics and random forest reduced around 550 V-J features to 13, which were used in a naive Bayes classifier (R e1071). No statistical method was used to set the sample size in advance, and investigators knew the group allocation. The paper reports TCR Vbeta CDR3 sequencing of over 130 peripheral blood samples: approximately 41 ophthalmopathy, 75 to 80 hyperthyroidism and approximately 17 progressor patients.

The TCR sequence derives from a woman under 40 with Graves disease. Donor details come from another sample of the same person, matched by shared clones. This material consisted of peripheral blood mononuclear cells (PBMCs), taken at new diagnosis, from a patient treated with antithyroid drugs.

The bases are TGTGCCAGCAGTCCAGGACAGGGGTTTAGCAATCAGCCCCAGCATTTT. It is translated as CASSPGQGFSNQPQHF. The rearranged chain carries TRBV12-3 or TRBV12-4 and TRBJ1-5; 9 middle bases align to TRBD1. The CDR3 starts with the cysteine, ends with the phenylalanine, and has 16 residues. Only CDR3 DNA is held: 48 bases, read in frame from base 1. At the junction V is shortened by 5 bases and J by 0 bases; bases outside the gene matches: 5.